This T cell receptor (beta chain) was captured by sequencing in a study of blood T cell repertoires in COVID-19 (dated by TCRdb to about 2020). General notes on the study: Collaborator samples came from the United States, Italy and Spain and covered acute and convalescent phases of COVID-19. The material from the prospective study consisted of cDNA or gDNA derived from T cells, B-cell-depleted T cells, or PBMCs. Deeply sampled blood TCRbeta repertoires from subjects exposed to, actively infected with, or recovered from COVID-19 were included in the dataset. The repertoires were released in a freely available public database intended as a resource for research on the immune response to SARS-CoV-2. The samples were drawn from two sources: the first 160 participants of the ongoing ImmuneRACE study, and 1,200 or so subjects contributed by 6 global collaborators. The sample metadata nearly always contained a de-identified subject ID, COVID-19 status, age in years and sex. Where available, HLA class I and class II types were taken from metadata supplied by the sample provider and were not determined by assay-based typing.

The collaborating institutions used their own protocols to collect whole blood in K2EDTA tubes. For TCRbeta analysis, collaborators shipped samples as frozen whole blood, isolated PBMCs, or DNA extracted from either of those sample types. The immunoSEQ Assay, a bias-controlled multiplex PCR, was used to amplify TCRbeta CDR3 regions from genomic DNA. For the original study's pipeline: Nucleated cell counts per sample were estimated from amplification of reference gene primers within the assay. Sequence reads were collapsed and filtered to measure the absolute abundance of every unique TCRbeta CDR3 rearrangement. For each sample, productive Simpson clonality was calculated by taking the square root of Simpson's diversity index across productive rearrangements. The clones in this table, taken by TCRdb from immuneACCESS, are in-frame only. Not every clone is retained; where verified, under half of the shortfall comes from an unresolved V gene, and the cause of the rest is unknown. V, J and clone size were drawn from that table, and D and trimming were deduced from the DNA. The sample has tens of thousands of clones on record, about 84% of them singletons. The top ten clonotypes cover around 25% of the sample.

Per the germline V gene, SGHTA is the CDR1 and FQGNSA is the CDR2. The CDR3 measures 13 amino acids from cysteine to phenylalanine. Of all the DNA, just the CDR3 is kept, 39 bases in frame from base 1. V is reduced by 1 base and J by 5 bases, leaving a spacing of 8 bases between them. Overall study results and their limits: The quantity of clinical and demographic metadata differed by source and by participant and was supplied without curation.

Note on this clone: Its specific antigen is unknown. No base quality information exists; no much larger clone differs at one position.

Recombination joined TRBV7-2 with TRBJ1-2; no confident D gene assignment can be made. This clonotype was sampled from an elderly man with active or convalescent COVID-19. Sequenced input: peripheral blood. For the CDR3, the sequence is CASSLELWYGYTF. The sequence in DNA is TGTGCCAGCAGCTTAGAGCTCTGGTATGGCTACACCTTC.